A single sample is the source of the 13 T cell receptor beta chains below, sequenced in a study of CD8+CD57+ T cells in acquired aplastic anemia. Genomic DNA acted as the template from which TCR beta VDJ combination and CDR3 sequence profiling were carried out. Via MiXCR, TCRdb re-called the reads, giving one row per CDR3 protein. Altogether 270,000 or so distinct CDR3 sequences are present, 82% being singletons, with the ten largest covering less than 50%. Whoever was chosen for sequencing had shown CD8+CD57+ cell expansion by flow cytometry. The sequenced sample consisted of sorted CD4+, CD8+, or CD8+CD57+ T cells (not recorded which) from PBMCs. The receptors were sampled from a human donor with aplastic anemia.

This clonotype was seen just once. CDR3 residues: CASSSGRGHHTEKQYF. In DNA, the CDR3 is TGTGCCAGCAGCTCAGGGAGAGGTCATCACACGGAGAAGCAGTATTTT. The chain recombines TRBV7-2 with TRBJ2-3; D is tentatively TRBD1 or TRBD2 (5 bases each). From germline, CDR1 is SGHTA and CDR2 FQGNSA. The CDR3 runs to 16 residues. Deletions cut 4 bases from V and 11 bases from J, with 25 bases between. The full variable domain, its missing parts supplied by reference TRBV7-2 and TRBJ2-3, is GAGVSQSPSNKVTEKGKDVELRCDPISGHTALYWYRQSLGQGLEFLIYFQGNSAPDKSGLPSDRFSAERTGGSVSTLTIQRTQQEDSAVYLCASSSGRGHHTEKQYFGPGTRLTVL.

Concerning this clonotype: The junction differs from germline at one of its ends, possibly a read error. This chain links TRBV7-7 with TRBJ2-2; possibly TRBD2 for D (5 bases). The CDR3 sequence is 13 residues long. Germline-derived CDR1 and CDR2 are SSHAT and FNYEAQ (reference sequence). The CDR3 sequence is CASSLAYAGELFF. CDR3 bases: TGTGCCAGCAGCCTAGCCTACGCCGGGGAGCTGTTTTTT.

This chain joins TRBV2 and TRBJ2-1; D is unresolved. The CDR3 contains 12 residues. Germline CDR1 reads SNHLY; CDR2 reads FYNNEI. V was clipped by 6 bases and J by 10 bases, with 13 bases between them. This chain's CDR3 is CASSPTPVEQFF. In DNA form, the CDR3 reads TGTGCCAGCAGCCCCACTCCGGTCGAGCAGTTCTTC.

Note on this clonotype: At one end the junction does not follow the germline gene, possibly because of a read error. This chain connects TRBV19 to TRBJ2-1; unclear D gene. The CDR3 loop spans 15 amino acids. The germline V gene has CDR1 LNHDA and CDR2 SQIVND (reference sequence). CDR3 coding DNA: TGTGCCAGTAGTATTTCTTGCGGAGACAATCAGCCCCAGCTTTTT. Translation: CASSISCGDNQPQLF.

Comment on this clonotype: One junction end does not reproduce the germline sequence, and a read error may be involved. The V gene is TRBV7-9, the J gene TRBJ2-3; D not resolved. Germline CDR1 is SEHNR and CDR2 is FQNEAQ (reference sequence). The CDR3 is 14 residues long. CDR3 DNA: TGTGCCAGCAGCTTAGGGTCCCAGCACAGAAGCACCTTCTTT. It yields the protein CASSLGSQHRSTFF.

For the CDR3, the DNA is TGTGCCAGCAGCTCTAGCGGGGCCCGCACAGATACGCAGTATTTT. Protein: CASSSSGARTDTQYF. This chain connects TRBV7-2 to TRBJ2-3, with 9 bases lining up with TRBD2. The germline CDR1 and CDR2 sequences are SGHTA and FQGNSA. The junction had 3 bases not matched to a gene; V was cut back by 4 bases and J by 1 base. This CDR3 is 15 amino acids long.

J is TRBJ2-6 and V is TRBV7-9; no clear D gene. Trimming cost V 1 base and J 9 bases, with 19 bases left between them. Germline V CDR1 and CDR2: SEHNR, FQNEAQ (reference sequence). The CDR3 spans 17 residues. CDR3 DNA: TGTGCCAGCAGCTTAGGGAGAGGCCCCGCTGGGCACAACGTCCTGACTTTC. Its protein is CASSLGRGPAGHNVLTF.

This clonotype was counted between two and nine times. One end of the junction does not line up with germline, which may come from a read error. The chain links TRBV15 to TRBJ2-3; D gene ambiguous. This CDR3 has 14 amino acids. CDR1 is LNHNV and CDR2 is YYDKDF in the germline V gene (reference sequence). The DNA of the CDR3 is TGTGCCACCAGCAGGGGCGCCGGTCACGATACCCAGTATTTT. It translates to CATSRGAGHDTQYF. Variable domain in full (rest from reference TRBV15 and TRBJ2-3): DAMVIQNPRYQVTQFGKPVTLSCSQTLNHNVMYWYQQKSSQAPKLLFHYYDKDFNNEADTPDNFQSRRPNTSFCFLDIRSPGLGDTAMYLCATSRGAGHDTQYFGPGTRLTVL.

This clonotype has a handful of counts. This chain connects TRBV29-1 to TRBJ2-1, with D maybe TRBD1 (6 bases). This CDR3 spans 14 amino acids. Looked up from germline, CDR1 is SQVTM and CDR2 is ANQGSEA. Deletions cut 3 bases from V and 5 bases from J, with 14 bases between. CDR3 in DNA: TGCAGCGTTGAGGGGTGGGACATCAACAATGAGCAGTTCTTC. Translation: CSVEGWDINNEQFF.

V gene TRBV7-2 combines with J gene TRBJ2-7; either TRBD1 or TRBD2 may fit D (6 bases each). The CDR3 sequence is 14 residues long. With 5 bases removed from V and 4 bases from J, the gap between germline ends came to 15 bases. Germline values: CDR1 SGHTA, CDR2 FQGNSA. CDR3 coding DNA: TGTGCCAGCAGCCTGCAATCGGGGGCATACGAGCAGTACTTC. Protein sequence: CASSLQSGAYEQYF.

This clonotype has just one count. This chain uses TRBV11-3 with TRBJ1-1; unclear D gene. Per the germline V gene, CDR1 is SGHNT and CDR2 is YENEEA. Trimming took off 4 bases at V and 1 base at J, with 13 bases between the two ends. The CDR3 is 15 amino acids. CDR3: CASSYMGNRNTEAFF. As DNA, the CDR3 is TGTGCCAGCAGCTATATGGGGAACAGGAACACTGAAGCTTTCTTT.

The V call is TRBV7-3, the J call TRBJ2-3, with D hard to call. Germline-derived CDR1 and CDR2 are SGHTA and FQGTGA. CDR3 length: 14 residues. Trimming removed 3 bases at V and 2 bases at J, with 9 bases between. CDR3 protein: CASSFSGLTDTQYF. The CDR3, as DNA: TGTGCCAGCAGCTTTAGTGGCCTCACAGATACGCAGTATTTT.

Regarding this clonotype: Because the CDR3 is missing its conserved closing phenylalanine or tryptophan, this is likely a read error. The J gene is TRBJ2-3, the V gene TRBV9; a weak D match, TRBD2 (7 bases). Trimming took off 7 bases at V and 7 bases at J, with 10 bases between the two ends. Germline CDR1 is SGDLS and CDR2 is YYNGEE. The length of the CDR3 is 11 residues. In DNA, the CDR3 is TGTGCCAGCGGGGGGGCGCATACGCAGTATCTT. This gives the protein CASGGAHTQYL.